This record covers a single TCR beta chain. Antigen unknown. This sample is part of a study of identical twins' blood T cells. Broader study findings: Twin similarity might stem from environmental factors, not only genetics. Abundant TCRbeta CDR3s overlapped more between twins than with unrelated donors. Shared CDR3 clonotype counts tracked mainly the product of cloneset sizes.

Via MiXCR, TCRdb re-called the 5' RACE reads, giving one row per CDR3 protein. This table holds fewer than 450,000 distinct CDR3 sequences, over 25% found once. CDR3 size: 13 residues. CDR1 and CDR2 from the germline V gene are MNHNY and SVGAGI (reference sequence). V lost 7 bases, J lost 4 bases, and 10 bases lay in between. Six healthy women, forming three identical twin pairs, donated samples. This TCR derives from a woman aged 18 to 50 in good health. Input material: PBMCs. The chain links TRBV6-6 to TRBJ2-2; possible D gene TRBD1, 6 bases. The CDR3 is CASKIQGTGELFF. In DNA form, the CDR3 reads TGTGCCAGCAAAATACAGGGCACCGGGGAGCTGTTTTTT.